Here is one T cell receptor beta chain with its context. This clonotype was counted at least ten times. Its target antigen remains unknown. Base qualities are not provided; no much larger clone lies one nucleotide away. This specimen's time point label, interpreted: patch test 2, 6 weeks after DPC sensitization. Read against the paper, the sample's treatment or condition label means: therapeutic diphenylcyclopropenone sensitization with weekly scalp DPC. At every patch-test visit, the blood draw took place before the patch test was put on. Patients were eligible if aged 18 to 70, diagnosed with alopecia and judged suitable for DPC therapy, and pregnant patients were excluded. Unfractionated whole blood was collected in Tempus Blood RNA tubes, and total RNA was extracted from that blood. The sample originates from a study of human T cells and chemical hapten exposure (dated by TCRdb to about 2021). A note on the overall study: For sensitization, 2% DPC in acetone was applied to a roughly 2 cm by roughly 2 cm area of upper inner arm skin. Patients additionally received weekly therapeutic DPC doses to the scalp throughout the roughly 26-week study period. Patch tests used Finn chambers with 0.01% DPC on the upper back, scored after 6 days by International Contact Dermatitis Research Group standards. The mostly female patient cohort included alopecia areata with under or over 50% scalp involvement, alopecia totalis and alopecia universalis. The libraries were sequenced as a pool, and the TCR yield per sample differed mostly because of small variations in library volumes within the pool. The study tracked peripheral blood TCR repertoire changes in vivo during primary and secondary sensitization to the hapten diphenylcyclopropenone (DPC) in alopecia patients. Patient blood was sampled pre-sensitization (week 0) and at 2, 6 and about 24 weeks after DPC sensitization. For TCR sequencing, blood came from 25 to 35 alopecia patients at anywhere from one to four time points (pre-sensitization, 2, 6 and 24 weeks).

Findings and caveats that apply to the study as a whole: Expanded TCRs formed significantly more large CDR3 similarity clusters than pre-sensitization or healthy control sets, consistent with antigen-driven responses. DPC sensitization did not change how many TCRs were above 1 in 1000 frequency, and no evidence was found of alterations in global repertoire structure. Repeated subsampling changed both the strength of the expansion versus patch-test correlation and the threshold at which the correlation became significant. Patch test score correlated positively with the number of PT1 expanded TCRs, reaching significance at thresholds 8, 16 and 32 but not at 4. All patients had alopecia, a presumed autoimmune disease, so their immune response might differ from that of healthy individuals.

Library preparation used RACE. Instrument on record: NextSeq 500. During library preparation, unique molecular identifiers were attached to individual cDNA molecules so that TCRs could be counted quantitatively and reproducibly. For every blood RNA sample, sequencing covered both the TCR alpha and TCR beta chains. In the source study's methods: Samples had a median of roughly 100,000 TCRs, with a range from about 23,224 to 750,000. V, J and CDR3 annotation of the TCR reads was carried out using the Decombinator software suite. For PS versus PT1 abundance plots, all samples were subsampled to the same number of TCRs (28,000). Expanded TCRs were defined as absent before sensitization and observed at least eight times at the 2-week time point. The public reads were reprocessed in TCRdb via fastp at Q25 and MiXCR, keeping in-frame beta chains. One record per CDR3 amino acid sequence lists the most common genes and DNA. TCRdb's processing, not the authors' own work, is the source of the V and J calls. The sample table lists approximately 28,000 distinct CDR3 sequences, around a tenth of them with a count of one. The top ten hold around 7% of the sample.

The sample here was whole blood, taken in connection with sensitization to the hapten diphenylcyclopropenone (DPC). The receptor was derived from a man in his thirties or forties with alopecia areata. Some clones in this sample may be carry-over from other donors' samples.

This receptor carries the CDR3 CASSYSTSWTGTEAFF. The sequenced DNA: TGTGCCAGCAGTTACTCCACCTCTTGGACGGGCACTGAAGCTTTCTTT. Recombination connected TRBV6-5 to TRBJ1-1, with the D gene call left open. Spanning cysteine to phenylalanine, the CDR3 consists of 16 amino acids. Solely the CDR3 DNA is kept, with 48 bases framed from the first base. The V and J ends are trimmed by 0 bases and 4 bases, leaving 15 bases between them. CDR1 MNHEY and CDR2 SVGAGI were looked up in the germline V gene.